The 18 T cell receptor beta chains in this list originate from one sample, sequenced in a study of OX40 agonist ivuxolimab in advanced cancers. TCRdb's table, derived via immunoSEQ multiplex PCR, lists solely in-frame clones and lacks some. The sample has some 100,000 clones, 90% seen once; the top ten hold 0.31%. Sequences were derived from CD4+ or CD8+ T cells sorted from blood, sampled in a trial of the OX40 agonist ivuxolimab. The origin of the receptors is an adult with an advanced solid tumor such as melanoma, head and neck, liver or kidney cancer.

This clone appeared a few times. This chain's CDR3 is CATSRERTSGGETQYF. The DNA for the CDR3 is TGTGCCACCAGCAGAGAAAGAACTAGCGGGGGGGAGACCCAGTACTTC. The V call is TRBV15, the J call TRBJ2-5; 12 bases line up with TRBD2. V trimming: 0 bases; J trimming: 5 bases; junction bases outside the gene matches: 4. The germline gives CDR1 LNHNV, CDR2 YYDKDF (reference sequence). The CDR3 loop spans 16 amino acids.

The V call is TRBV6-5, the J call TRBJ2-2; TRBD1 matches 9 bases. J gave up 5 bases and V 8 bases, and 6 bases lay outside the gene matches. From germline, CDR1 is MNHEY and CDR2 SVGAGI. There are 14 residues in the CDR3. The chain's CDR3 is CASYTGGPTGELFF. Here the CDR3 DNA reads TGTGCCAGCTATACAGGGGGCCCTACCGGGGAGCTGTTTTTT.

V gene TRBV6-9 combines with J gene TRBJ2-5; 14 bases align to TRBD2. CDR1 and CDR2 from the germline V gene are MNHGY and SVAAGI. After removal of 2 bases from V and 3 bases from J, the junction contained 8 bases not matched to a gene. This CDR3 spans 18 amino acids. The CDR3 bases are TGTGCCAGCAGTTATCCTCACTCGGGACTAGCGGGAGAAGAGACCCAGTACTTC. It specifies CASSYPHSGLAGEETQYF.

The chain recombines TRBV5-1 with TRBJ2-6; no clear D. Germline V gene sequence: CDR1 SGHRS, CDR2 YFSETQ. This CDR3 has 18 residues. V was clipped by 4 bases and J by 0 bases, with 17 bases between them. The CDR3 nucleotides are TGCGCCAGCAGCCCGAGAGGAACTACAGCCTCTGGGGCCAACGTCCTGACTTTC. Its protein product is CASSPRGTTASGANVLTF.

Here the CDR3 reads CASSRPSVRAYTEAFF. DNA for the CDR3: TGTGCCAGCTCACGCCCCTCGGTACGAGCGTACACTGAAGCTTTCTTT. The chain couples TRBV18 to TRBJ1-1; D call uncertain. V lost 4 bases, J lost 3 bases, and 18 bases lay in between. The CDR3 sequence is 16 residues long. The germline V gene has CDR1 KGHSH and CDR2 LQKENI.

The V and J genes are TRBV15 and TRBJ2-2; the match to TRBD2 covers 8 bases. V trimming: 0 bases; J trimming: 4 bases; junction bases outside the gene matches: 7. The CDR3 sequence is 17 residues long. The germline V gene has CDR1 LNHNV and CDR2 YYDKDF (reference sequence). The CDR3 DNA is TGTGCCACCAGCAGAGATGCTTTCAGCGGGAGCACCGGGGAGCTGTTTTTT. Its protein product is CATSRDAFSGSTGELFF.

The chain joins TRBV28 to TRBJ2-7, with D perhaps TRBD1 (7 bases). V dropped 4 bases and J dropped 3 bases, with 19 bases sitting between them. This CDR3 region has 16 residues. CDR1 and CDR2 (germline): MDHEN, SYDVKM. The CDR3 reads CASSSAGQGGGYEQYF. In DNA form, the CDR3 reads TGTGCCAGCAGTTCGGCCGGGCAGGGGGGCGGCTACGAGCAGTACTTC.

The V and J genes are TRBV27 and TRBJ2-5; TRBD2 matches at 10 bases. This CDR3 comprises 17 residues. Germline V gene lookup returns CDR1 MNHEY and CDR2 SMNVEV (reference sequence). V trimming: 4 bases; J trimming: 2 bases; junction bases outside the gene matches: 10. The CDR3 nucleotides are TGTGCCAGCAGTTCAGCGGGAGGGCCAAGGGGGCAAGAGACCCAGTACTTC. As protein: CASSSAGGPRGQETQYF.

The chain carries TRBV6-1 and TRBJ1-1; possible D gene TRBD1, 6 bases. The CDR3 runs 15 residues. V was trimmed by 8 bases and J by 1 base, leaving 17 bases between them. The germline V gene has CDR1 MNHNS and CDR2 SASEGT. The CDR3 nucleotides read TGTGCCAGCCGCGGGCAGGGGACGGCGAACACTGAAGCTTTCTTT. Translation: CASRGQGTANTEAFF.

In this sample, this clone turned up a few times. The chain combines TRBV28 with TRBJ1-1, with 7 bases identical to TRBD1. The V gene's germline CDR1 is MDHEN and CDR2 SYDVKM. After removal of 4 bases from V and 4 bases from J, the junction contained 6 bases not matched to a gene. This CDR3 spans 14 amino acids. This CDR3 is CASSSGPGGTEAFF. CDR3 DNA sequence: TGTGCCAGCAGTTCGGGACCAGGGGGCACTGAAGCTTTCTTT. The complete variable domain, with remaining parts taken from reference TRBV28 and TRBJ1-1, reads DVKVTQSSRYLVKRTGEKVFLECVQDMDHENMFWYRQDPGLGLRLIYFSYDVKMKEKGDIPEGYSVSREKKERFSLILESASTNQTSMYLCASSSGPGGTEAFFGQGTRLTVV.

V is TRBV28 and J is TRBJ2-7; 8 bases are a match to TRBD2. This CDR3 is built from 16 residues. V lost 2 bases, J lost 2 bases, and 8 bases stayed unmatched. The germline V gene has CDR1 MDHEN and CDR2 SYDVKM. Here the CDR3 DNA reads TGTGCCAGCAGTTTAAGGGGACTAGTGGGCGCCTACGAGCAGTACTTC. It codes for CASSLRGLVGAYEQYF.

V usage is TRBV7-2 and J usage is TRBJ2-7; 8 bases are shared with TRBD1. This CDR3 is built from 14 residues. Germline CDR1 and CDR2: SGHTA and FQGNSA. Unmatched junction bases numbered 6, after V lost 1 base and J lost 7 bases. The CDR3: CASSLEPRGLEQYF. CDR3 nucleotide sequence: TGTGCCAGCAGCTTAGAGCCCAGGGGGCTAGAGCAGTACTTC.

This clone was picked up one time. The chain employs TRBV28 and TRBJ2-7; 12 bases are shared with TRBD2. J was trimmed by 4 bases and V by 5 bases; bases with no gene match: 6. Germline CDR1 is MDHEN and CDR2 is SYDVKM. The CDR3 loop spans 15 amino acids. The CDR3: CASSPRLAGAYEQYF. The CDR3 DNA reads TGTGCCAGCAGTCCCAGACTAGCGGGGGCTTACGAGCAGTACTTC. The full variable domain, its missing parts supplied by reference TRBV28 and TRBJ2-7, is DVKVTQSSRYLVKRTGEKVFLECVQDMDHENMFWYRQDPGLGLRLIYFSYDVKMKEKGDIPEGYSVSREKKERFSLILESASTNQTSMYLCASSPRLAGAYEQYFGPGTRLTVT.

CDR3 protein: CASSLSGVLGSPLHF. Here the CDR3 DNA reads TGTGCCAGCAGTTTAAGTGGGGTTCTAGGTTCACCCCTCCACTTT. The chain employs TRBV27 and TRBJ1-6, with D unclear. Trimming shortened V by 2 bases and J by 9 bases, and 14 bases separated the two germline ends. There are 15 residues in the CDR3. Germline values: CDR1 MNHEY, CDR2 SMNVEV (reference sequence).

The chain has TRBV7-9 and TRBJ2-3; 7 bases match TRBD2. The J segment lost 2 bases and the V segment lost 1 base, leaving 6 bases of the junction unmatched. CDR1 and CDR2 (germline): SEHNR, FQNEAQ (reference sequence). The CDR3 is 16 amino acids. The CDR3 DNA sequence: TGTGCCAGCAGCTTAGGGCTAGCGGAGTACACAGATACGCAGTATTTT. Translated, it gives CASSLGLAEYTDTQYF.

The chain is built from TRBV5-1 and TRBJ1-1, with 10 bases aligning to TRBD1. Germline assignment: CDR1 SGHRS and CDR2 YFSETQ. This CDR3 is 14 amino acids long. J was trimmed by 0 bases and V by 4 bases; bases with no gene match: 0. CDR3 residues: CASSGTGVNTEAFF. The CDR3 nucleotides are TGCGCCAGCAGCGGGACAGGGGTGAACACTGAAGCTTTCTTT. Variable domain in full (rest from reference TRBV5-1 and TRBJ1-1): KAGVTQTPRYLIKTRGQQVTLSCSPISGHRSVSWYQQTPGQGLQFLFEYFSETQRNKGNFPGRFSGRQFSNSRSEMNVSTLELGDSALYLCASSGTGVNTEAFFGQGTRLTVV.

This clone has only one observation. The CDR3 protein is CASSTEDRSLYEQYF. CDR3 DNA sequence: TGTGCCAGCAGTACTGAAGACAGGTCGCTCTACGAGCAGTACTTC. This chain joins TRBV2 and TRBJ2-7, with D perhaps matching TRBD1 (6 bases). Per the germline V gene, CDR1 is SNHLY and CDR2 is FYNNEI. The germline V and J ends were trimmed by 5 bases and 3 bases, with 17 bases remaining between them. The CDR3 is made up of 15 amino acids.

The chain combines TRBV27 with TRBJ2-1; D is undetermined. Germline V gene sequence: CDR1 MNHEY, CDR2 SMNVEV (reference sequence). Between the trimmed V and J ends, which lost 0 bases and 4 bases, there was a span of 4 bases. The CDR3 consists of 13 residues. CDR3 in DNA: TGTGCCAGCAGTTTATCCCTGTACAATGAGCAGTTCTTC. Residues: CASSLSLYNEQFF.